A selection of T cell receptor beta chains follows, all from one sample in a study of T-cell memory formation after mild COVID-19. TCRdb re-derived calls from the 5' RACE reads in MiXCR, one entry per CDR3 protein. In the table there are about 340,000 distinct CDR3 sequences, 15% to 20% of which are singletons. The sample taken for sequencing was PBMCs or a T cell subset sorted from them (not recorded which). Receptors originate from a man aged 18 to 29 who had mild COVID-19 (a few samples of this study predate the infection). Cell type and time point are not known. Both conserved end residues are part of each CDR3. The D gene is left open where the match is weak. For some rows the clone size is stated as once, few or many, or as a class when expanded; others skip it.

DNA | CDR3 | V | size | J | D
TGTGCTAGTGGCAGCGGTAGCTCCTACAATGAGCAGTTCTTC | CASGSGSSYNEQFF | TRBV12-5 | few | TRBJ2-1 | .
TGTGCCAGTAGTATTTCGACAGGGAACGAGCAGTACTTC | CASSISTGNEQYF | TRBV19 | many | TRBJ2-7 | TRBD1
TGTGCCAGCAGAACTAGCGGGACGAACACCGGGGAGCTGTTTTTT | CASRTSGTNTGELFF | TRBV7-3 | few | TRBJ2-2 | TRBD2
TGCAGTGCTCTTAGGGGGGTCGCTGAAGCTTTCTTT | CSALRGVAEAFF | TRBV20-1 | . | TRBJ1-1 | .
TGCAGCGCTCTAGCGGGGGGAGCAGATACGCAGTATTTT | CSALAGGADTQYF | TRBV29-1 | . | TRBJ2-3 | TRBD2
TGTGCCAGCAGCTACAGGGGGCTGAGTGGCTACACCTTC | CASSYRGLSGYTF | TRBV7-2 | . | TRBJ1-2 | TRBD1
TGCGCCAGCAGCCAGGGTGGGGGACAGTACCTCTATGGCTACACCTTC | CASSQGGGQYLYGYTF | TRBV4-1 | once | TRBJ1-2 | TRBD1
TGTGCCAGCAGCTTGGGGGAGGGTAGTCCAGATACGCAGTATTTT | CASSLGEGSPDTQYF | TRBV5-5 | . | TRBJ2-3 | TRBD2
TGTGCCAGCAGCAAAGCGTCGTTAGCGGGGGGCTTCACCGGGGAGCTGTTTTTT | CASSKASLAGGFTGELFF | TRBV21-1 | . | TRBJ2-2 | .
TGTGCCAGCAGCCATGGGACAGGGAACATCCAAGAGACCCAGTACTTC | CASSHGTGNIQETQYF | TRBV7-2 | few | TRBJ2-5 | TRBD1
TGCAGTGCTAGACGCCAGCGGGGGAAGGGAGAGACCCAGTACTTC | CSARRQRGKGETQYF | TRBV20-1 | few | TRBJ2-5 | TRBD2
TGCGCCAGCAGCCAAGATAAAAGGCCCATGACTCGAGATACGCAGTATTTT | CASSQDKRPMTRDTQYF | TRBV4-1 | many | TRBJ2-3 | .
TGTGCCAGCAGGGACAGGGGTGAAAAACTGTTTTTT | CASRDRGEKLFF | TRBV6-6 | once | TRBJ1-4 | TRBD1
TGTGCCAGCAGCAGAGGAGGTTCTGGTCGGAACACCATATATTTT | CASSRGGSGRNTIYF | TRBV7-3 | few | TRBJ1-3 | .
TGTGCCAGCAGCTTGTGGGATCTGGGCACTGAAGCTTTCTTT | CASSLWDLGTEAFF | TRBV5-6 | few | TRBJ1-1 | .
TGTGCCAGCAGTCAGGGAAATTCACCCCTCCACTTT | CASSQGNSPLHF | TRBV25-1 | few | TRBJ1-6 | .
TGTGCCAGCTCGGCGGGACAGGGGACCACCGGGGAGCTGTTTTTT | CASSAGQGTTGELFF | TRBV18 | many | TRBJ2-2 | TRBD1
TGTGCCAGCAGCCAGGCCATTGGACCCCAGCATTTT | CASSQAIGPQHF | TRBV14 | . | TRBJ1-5 | .
TGTGCCAGCAGCTTAGATCAGGGGAGGTCCGGGGAGCTGTTTTTT | CASSLDQGRSGELFF | TRBV7-2 | few | TRBJ2-2 | .
TGTGCCAGCAGCTTGGGGGGGGCGGCTAACTATGGCTACACCTTC | CASSLGGAANYGYTF | TRBV7-9 | few | TRBJ1-2 | .
TGCGCCAGCAGCTCCACGGACTATGGCTACACCTTC | CASSSTDYGYTF | TRBV5-1 | . | TRBJ1-2 | .
TGTGCCAGCAGTGCCGAGAGGGAAGAGACCCAGTACTTC | CASSAEREETQYF | TRBV6-1 | . | TRBJ2-5 | .